The 21 T cell receptor beta chains below all came from one sample that was sequenced in a study of blood T cell repertoires in COVID-19. Repertoires were generated with immunoSEQ multiplex PCR, while TCRdb's copy carries only in-frame clones and drops some. The sample contains about 97,000 clones, roughly 92% of which appear only once. Sequencing was done on a sample of peripheral blood. The receptors originated from a woman aged 50 to 65 with COVID-19, enrolled during active disease.

This sequence joins TRBV6-5 and TRBJ1-3, with D unclear. The CDR3 runs to 14 residues. The germline gives CDR1 MNHEY, CDR2 SVGAGI. The V end was cut by 8 bases, the J end by 0 bases, with 11 bases between. The CDR3 region has the DNA TGTGCCAGCCGCCAGTGGAGCTCTGGAAACACCATATATTTT. Encoded protein: CASRQWSSGNTIYF.

Comments on this clone: The junction does not match germline at one end; this may be a read error. The V call is TRBV13, the J call TRBJ1-2; 10 nucleotides agree with TRBD1. The CDR3 length is 14 residues. Germline V gene sequence: CDR1 PRHDT, CDR2 FYEKMQ (reference sequence). In nucleotides, the CDR3 is TGTGCCAGCAGCTTGGACAGGGGGAACTATGACTACACCTTC. Encoded protein: CASSLDRGNYDYTF.

V gene TRBV19 combines with J gene TRBJ1-2, with D unclear. In germline, CDR1 is LNHDA, CDR2 SQIVND (reference sequence). This CDR3 is built from 18 residues. V was cut by 3 bases and J by 3 bases, with 23 bases left in between. Written as DNA, the CDR3 is TGTGCCAGTAGTATGGCGGCCAGAAGCTTTTTGGATCACTATGGCTACACCTTC. Its translation: CASSMAARSFLDHYGYTF.

This chain joins TRBV6-5 and TRBJ2-1; a weak D match, TRBD1 (5 bases). Germline CDR1 reads MNHEY; CDR2 reads SVGAGI. This CDR3 spans 12 amino acids. The ends were cut back, 7 bases at V and 7 bases at J, with 11 bases in the middle. CDR3 sequence: CASNFKGNEQFF. The CDR3 DNA reads TGTGCCAGCAATTTTAAGGGGAATGAGCAGTTCTTC.

The V gene is TRBV25-1, the J gene TRBJ1-2, with D maybe TRBD1 (5 bases). The CDR3 spans 16 residues. The germline gives CDR1 MGHDK, CDR2 SYGVNS. V was clipped by 2 bases and J by 8 bases, with 21 bases between them. This CDR3 is CASSEPRGSSILGYTF. The CDR3 DNA follows: TGTGCCAGCAGTGAACCCCGGGGGTCGAGCATCTTGGGCTACACCTTC.

The CDR3 DNA follows: TGCGCCAGCAGTCAATCCCCCCAAATCGAACGGGGGTCACCCCTCCACTTT. Protein sequence: CASSQSPQIERGSPLHF. V is TRBV23-1 and J is TRBJ1-6, with D perhaps matching TRBD1 (5 bases). TRBV23-1 is marked as an open reading frame, function uncertain. The CDR3 sequence is 17 residues long. V was clipped by 0 bases and J by 10 bases, with 19 bases between them.

This rearrangement joins TRBV6-5 to TRBJ2-3, with 7 bases identical to TRBD1. The CDR3 contains 14 residues. Trimming at V came to 7 bases and at J to 6 bases, leaving 10 bases not matched to a gene. CDR1 is MNHEY, CDR2 SVGAGI, per germline. The CDR3 nucleotides read TGTGCCAGCACTAGACAGGGTAATTTCGATACGCAGTATTTT. It encodes CASTRQGNFDTQYF.

The rearrangement uses TRBV7-9 and TRBJ2-7, with D perhaps matching TRBD1 (5 bases). With 2 bases removed from V and 5 bases from J, the gap between germline ends came to 13 bases. From germline, CDR1 is SEHNR and CDR2 FQNEAQ (reference sequence). The CDR3 consists of 14 residues. In DNA, the CDR3 is TGTGCCAGCAGCTTATCAGGGTCGATGGACGAGCAGTACTTC. This translates into CASSLSGSMDEQYF.

The chain links TRBV19 to TRBJ2-2; 8 bases are a match to TRBD2. There are 15 residues in the CDR3. The junction had 1 base not matched to a gene; V was cut back by 4 bases and J by 0 bases. Germline V lookup: CDR1 LNHDA, CDR2 SQIVND (reference sequence). CDR3 in DNA: TGTGCCAGTAGTACGGGAGGGTCGAACACCGGGGAGCTGTTTTTT. It specifies CASSTGGSNTGELFF.

The V call is TRBV7-8, the J call TRBJ2-1; TRBD1 agrees at 7 bases. From germline, CDR1 is SGHVS and CDR2 FQNEAQ. V shed 4 bases, J shed 2 bases, and the junction held 5 bases outside the gene matches. This CDR3 has 15 amino acids. The CDR3 nucleotides read TGTGCCAGCAGCTCCGACAGGGTGCCCTACAATGAGCAGTTCTTC. Residues: CASSSDRVPYNEQFF.

In DNA form, the CDR3 reads TGCGCCAGCAGGCGACAGTCGGCTAATGAAAAACTGTTTTTT. Translation: CASRRQSANEKLFF. The chain has TRBV5-1 and TRBJ1-4; D perhaps matches TRBD1 (5 bases). There are 14 residues in the CDR3. V shed 5 bases and J shed 3 bases, with 11 bases lying between them. Germline CDR1 and CDR2: SGHRS and YFSETQ.

The CDR3 nucleotides are TGTGCCTGGAGTGAAAGGGGAGGTTACGGCGGCTACACCTTC. It codes for CAWSERGGYGGYTF. J is TRBJ1-2 and V is TRBV30; a weak D match, TRBD1 (5 bases). Per germline, CDR1 GTSNPN and CDR2 SVGIG (reference sequence). Trimming pared 1 base from V and 8 bases from J, leaving 17 bases between. The CDR3 totals 14 residues.

This clone was counted a few times. The rearrangement uses TRBV12-1 and TRBJ1-2; the table gives TRBD1 as D, unverified against the DNA. TRBV12-1 is termed a pseudogene. The CDR3 is 16 residues long. The CDR3 loop reads CASSPRTGLANYGYTF. In DNA, the CDR3 is TGTGCCAGCAGCCCCCGGACAGGGCTGGCCAACTATGGCTACACCTTC.

This clone was detected only once. This chain links TRBV11-3 with TRBJ2-2; D is uncertain. The CDR3 has 15 amino acids. V was pared by 0 bases and J by 4 bases, with 9 bases between. Germline loops: CDR1 SGHNT, CDR2 YENEEA. The CDR3 here is CASSLDVQSTGELFF. CDR3 nucleotide sequence: TGTGCCAGCAGCTTAGACGTACAAAGCACCGGGGAGCTGTTTTTT.

The CDR3 sequence: CASSFGGGDAYGYTF. CDR3 DNA: TGTGCCAGCAGCTTTGGGGGGGGCGACGCCTATGGCTACACCTTC. The chain employs TRBV5-4 and TRBJ1-2; tentatively, D is TRBD1 (6 bases). Germline V gene lookup returns CDR1 SGHNT and CDR2 YYREEE (reference sequence). This CDR3 comprises 15 residues. Trimming removed 2 bases from V and 4 bases from J, with 15 bases in between.

V usage is TRBV19 and J usage is TRBJ1-5; 9 bases agree with TRBD1. CDR1 and CDR2 from the germline V gene are LNHDA and SQIVND (reference sequence). The CDR3 is 14 amino acids. The ends lost 2 bases at V and 15 bases at J; junction bases unmatched: 11. Here the CDR3 DNA reads TGTGCCAGTAGTATAACAGGGGGCAATACGCCCGCGCATTTT. Protein sequence: CASSITGGNTPAHF.

This clone came up once. The CDR3 sequence is CASSHSPPTGGEKNEQFF. The CDR3, as DNA: TGTGCCAGCAGTCACAGCCCCCCGACAGGTGGAGAAAAAAATGAGCAGTTCTTC. V gene TRBV28 combines with J gene TRBJ2-1, with D possibly being TRBD1 (6 bases). Germline V gene data show CDR1 as MDHEN and CDR2 as SYDVKM. Between the trimmed V and J ends, which lost 5 bases and 7 bases, there was a span of 27 bases. The CDR3 runs 18 residues. The entire variable domain, with the rest obtained from reference TRBV28 and TRBJ2-1, is as follows: DVKVTQSSRYLVKRTGEKVFLECVQDMDHENMFWYRQDPGLGLRLIYFSYDVKMKEKGDIPEGYSVSREKKERFSLILESASTNQTSMYLCASSHSPPTGGEKNEQFFGPGTRLTVL.

Only one count was recorded for this clone. V gene TRBV19 combines with J gene TRBJ2-1, with 9 nucleotides matching TRBD2. Trimming at V came to 4 bases and at J to 7 bases, leaving 8 bases not matched to a gene. Per germline, CDR1 LNHDA and CDR2 SQIVND (reference sequence). This CDR3 contains 15 residues. The CDR3 coding sequence is TGTGCCAGTAGTAATCGCGGGGGGGCAGGGAATGAGCAGTTCTTC. It translates to CASSNRGGAGNEQFF.

CDR3 nucleotide sequence: TGTGCCAGCTCACGTGAAGGGGGTATTGAAGAGCAGTACGTC. Protein: CASSREGGIEEQYV. The V gene is TRBV18, the J gene TRBJ2-7; possible D gene TRBD1, 6 bases. V was clipped by 4 bases and J by 7 bases, with 17 bases between them. This CDR3 spans 14 amino acids. The V gene's germline CDR1 is KGHSH and CDR2 LQKENI.

The chain joins TRBV15 to TRBJ1-2, with 9 nucleotides matching TRBD1. The CDR3 is made up of 19 amino acids. Per germline, CDR1 LNHNV and CDR2 YYDKDF (reference sequence). V shed 0 bases, J shed 2 bases, and the junction held 13 bases outside the gene matches. CDR3 in amino acids: CATSRDLRGQGLGNYGYTF. In nucleotides, the CDR3 is TGTGCCACCAGCAGAGATCTAAGGGGACAGGGATTGGGCAACTATGGCTACACCTTC.

CDR3 DNA: TGCGCCAGCAGCCAACGGGTGACCTACAATGAGCAGTTCTTC. This translates into CASSQRVTYNEQFF. The chain combines TRBV4-1 with TRBJ2-1; D gene ambiguous. Trimming removed 2 bases from V and 2 bases from J, with 7 bases in between. Germline V gene sequence: CDR1 MGHRA, CDR2 YSYEKL. This CDR3 comprises 14 residues.